These 9 T cell receptor beta chains originate from one sample sequenced in a study of OX40 agonist ivuxolimab in advanced cancers. Sequenced by immunoSEQ multiplex PCR; TCRdb stores in-frame clones only, minus some. The table includes approximately 65,000 clones, roughly 87% detected once. Sequenced material: CD4+ or CD8+ T cells sorted from blood, taken in a trial of the OX40 agonist ivuxolimab. The receptors derive from an adult with an advanced solid tumor such as melanoma, head and neck, liver or kidney cancer.

CDR3: CASTEIAKNIQYF. Written as DNA, the CDR3 is TGTGCCAGCACCGAAATAGCCAAAAACATTCAGTACTTC. The chain combines TRBV6-6 with TRBJ2-4; D ambiguous. Deletions cut 7 bases from V and 0 bases from J, with 7 bases between. Germline loops: CDR1 MNHNY, CDR2 SVGAGI (reference sequence). The CDR3 is 13 residues long.

This chain joins TRBV28 and TRBJ2-1, with TRBD2 matching 13 bases. Germline V gives CDR1 MDHEN, CDR2 SYDVKM. The CDR3 loop spans 14 amino acids. With 8 bases clipped from V and 3 bases from J, the junction kept 1 base outside the gene matches. CDR3 residues: CASGLAGVYNEQFF. The CDR3 nucleotides are TGTGCCAGCGGACTAGCGGGAGTCTACAATGAGCAGTTCTTC.

This chain uses TRBV6-5 with TRBJ2-7; D gene ambiguous. The CDR3 covers 15 residues. Looked up from germline, CDR1 is MNHEY and CDR2 is SVGAGI. Trimming stripped 2 bases from V and 7 bases from J, with 18 bases between. CDR3 nucleotide sequence: TGTGCCAGCAGTTACATGGCTCCCCGAATACGGGAGCAGTACTTC. Protein: CASSYMAPRIREQYF.

V is TRBV15 and J is TRBJ1-5; D gene uncertain. Trimming shortened V by 1 base and J by 5 bases, and 6 bases separated the two germline ends. The CDR3 extends over 13 amino acids. The germline gives CDR1 LNHNV, CDR2 YYDKDF (reference sequence). The CDR3 loop is CATSRGGYQPQHF. The CDR3 DNA reads TGTGCCACCAGCAGAGGAGGGTATCAGCCCCAGCATTTT.

The V gene is TRBV5-1, the J gene TRBJ1-5; unclear D gene. Per the germline V gene, CDR1 is SGHRS and CDR2 is YFSETQ. V shed 2 bases and J shed 7 bases, with 16 bases lying between them. The CDR3 runs 15 residues. The CDR3 DNA follows: TGCGCCAGCAGCTTAGCGGCAGGAAGTGACCAGCCCCAGCATTTT. It specifies CASSLAAGSDQPQHF.

The V and J genes are TRBV27 and TRBJ2-7; tentatively, D is TRBD1 (5 bases). V lost 2 bases to trimming and J lost 5 bases, with 13 bases between them. The CDR3 consists of 14 residues. CDR1 MNHEY and CDR2 SMNVEV come from the germline V gene (reference sequence). The CDR3 is CASSLAGSRDEQYF. CDR3 bases: TGTGCCAGCAGTTTAGCAGGGTCTAGGGACGAGCAGTACTTC.

The DNA of the CDR3 is TGTGCCAGCAGCACAGGGAATCAGCCCCAGCATTTT. Translation: CASSTGNQPQHF. This chain connects TRBV7-9 to TRBJ1-5, with D possibly TRBD1 on 6 matching bases. The length of the CDR3 is 12 residues. In germline, CDR1 is SEHNR, CDR2 FQNEAQ (reference sequence). V was shortened by 5 bases and J by 4 bases, with 6 bases between the two germline ends.

The chain carries TRBV12-5 and TRBJ1-5; 7 bases fit TRBD1. The trim removed 1 base at V and 7 bases at J, leaving 4 bases unmatched. The CDR3 sequence is 14 residues long. The V gene's germline CDR1 is LGHNT and CDR2 FRNRAP. The CDR3 loop is CASGLGQGGQPQHF. The CDR3 nucleotides read TGTGCTAGTGGTTTGGGACAGGGTGGGCAGCCCCAGCATTTT. Full variable domain (remainder filled in from reference TRBV12-5 and TRBJ1-5): DARVTQTPRHKVTEMGQEVTMRCQPILGHNTVFWYRQTMMQGLELLAYFRNRAPLDDSGMPKDRFSAEMPDATLATLKIQPSEPRDSAVYFCASGLGQGGQPQHFGDGTRLSIL.

As concerns this clone: The same CDR3 can be traced to other DNA sequences in this sample. The chain combines TRBV18 with TRBJ1-2; 9 positions agree with TRBD1. The junction had 6 bases not matched to a gene; V was cut back by 3 bases and J by 4 bases. The germline V gene encodes CDR1 KGHSH and CDR2 LQKENI. This CDR3 has 15 amino acids. The DNA for the CDR3 is TGTGCCAGCTCACCTCGGACAGGGGAAAGCTATGGCTACACCTTC. Protein product: CASSPRTGESYGYTF.